Following are 13 T cell receptor beta chains from one sample sequenced in a study of T cell repertoires in cytomegalovirus infection. One entry per CDR3 protein, called by TCRdb with MiXCR from the reads. The sample gives fewer than 400,000 distinct CDR3 sequences, roughly 20% of which show up once; less than 9.5% is in the top ten. Sequences were obtained from PBMCs. The receptors derive from a human donor in good health (CMV status not recorded). Some clones in this sample may be carry-over from other donors' samples.

The genes are TRBV12-3 or TRBV12-4 and TRBJ2-3; 7 positions agree with TRBD2. This CDR3 has 15 amino acids. V lost 6 bases and J lost 0; bases outside the gene matches: 6. In DNA form, the CDR3 reads TGTGCCAGCAGCCCAGCGGGGTCAAGCACAGATACGCAGTATTTT. Its protein product is CASSPAGSSTDTQYF.

This chain links TRBV11-2 with TRBJ2-3; D not resolved. The germline CDR1 and CDR2 sequences are SGHAT and FQNNGV. This CDR3 region has 15 residues. With 1 base removed from V and 2 bases from J, the gap between germline ends came to 10 bases. The CDR3: CASSLGFTYTDTQYF. In DNA, the CDR3 is TGTGCCAGCAGCTTAGGGTTCACGTACACAGATACGCAGTATTTT.

The rearrangement uses TRBV19 and TRBJ1-1; D may be TRBD1 (5 bases). The V gene lost 11 bases and the J gene lost 11 bases, with 24 bases spanning the gap. Germline-derived CDR1 and CDR2 are LNHDA and SQIVND (reference sequence). The CDR3 consists of 13 residues. CDR3 nucleotide sequence: TGTGCCCACCGCCCTCCGGGGCCGATTAGGGCTTTCTTT. Encoded protein: CAHRPPGPIRAFF.

CDR3 in amino acids: CASSPSGVTGTTGELFF. DNA for the CDR3: TGTGCCAGCTCACCATCGGGAGTGACAGGGACTACCGGGGAGCTGTTTTTT. The chain links TRBV18 to TRBJ2-2, with D possibly matching TRBD1 (7 bases). Between the trimmed V and J ends, which lost 2 bases and 5 bases, there was a span of 18 bases. CDR1 KGHSH and CDR2 LQKENI come from the germline V gene. CDR3 length: 17 residues. The variable domain in full, with the rest retrieved from reference TRBV18 and TRBJ2-2, is NAGVMQNPRHLVRRRGQEARLRCSPMKGHSHVYWYRQLPEEGLKFMVYLQKENIIDESGMPKERFSAEFPKEGPSILRIQQVVRGDSAAYFCASSPSGVTGTTGELFFGEGSRLTVL.

This clonotype was seen more than once but under ten times. The chain combines TRBV28 with TRBJ1-4, with D possibly matching TRBD1 (6 bases). The germline CDR1 and CDR2 sequences are MDHEN and SYDVKM. The CDR3 sequence is 15 residues long. Between the trimmed V and J ends, which lost 3 bases and 0 bases, there was a span of 8 bases. CDR3 in amino acids: CASSLTGATNEKLFF. In DNA, the CDR3 is TGTGCCAGCAGTTTGACAGGCGCAACTAATGAAAAACTGTTTTTT.

This chain uses TRBV12-3 or TRBV12-4 with TRBJ2-3; possibly TRBD1 for D (6 bases). V was trimmed by 3 bases and J by 3 bases, leaving 13 bases between them. The CDR3 runs 15 residues. The CDR3 here is CASSLSGQPTDTQYF. In DNA form, the CDR3 reads TGTGCCAGCAGTTTGTCGGGACAACCTACAGATACGCAGTATTTT.

This clonotype was counted ten times or more. The V call is TRBV6-1, the J call TRBJ1-1; 8 nucleotides match TRBD1. V trimming: 7 bases; J trimming: 7 bases; junction bases outside the gene matches: 8. The V gene's germline CDR1 is MNHNS and CDR2 SASEGT. This CDR3 spans 13 amino acids. CDR3 residues: CASTKQGGNEAFF. CDR3 in DNA: TGTGCCAGCACCAAACAGGGGGGGAATGAAGCTTTCTTT.

V and J are TRBV20-1 and TRBJ2-3; TRBD2 aligns across 9 bases. Trimming cost V 7 bases and J 4 bases; bases outside gene matches: 9. Germline CDR1 is DFQATT and CDR2 is SNEGSKA (reference sequence). CDR3 size: 14 residues. Here the CDR3 DNA reads TGCAGTGTCAAGAAGACTAGCGGTGCAGATACGCAGTATTTT. Translated, it gives CSVKKTSGADTQYF.

This clonotype was counted a few times. V gene TRBV29-1 combines with J gene TRBJ2-3; the D gene is possibly TRBD2 (5 bases). This CDR3 contains 12 residues. Germline lookup yields CDR1 SQVTM and CDR2 ANQGSEA. V lost 5 bases to trimming and J lost 3 bases, with 9 bases between them. This CDR3 is CSVITGTDTQYF. CDR3 bases: TGCAGCGTTATCACGGGGACAGATACGCAGTATTTT.

This clonotype showed up many times. V gene TRBV11-3 combines with J gene TRBJ2-5; D not certain. The CDR3 runs to 14 residues. Per the germline V gene, CDR1 is SGHNT and CDR2 is YENEEA. Deletions cut 1 base from V and 5 bases from J, with 11 bases between. CDR3 sequence (DNA): TGTGCCAGCAGCTTAGTATCGTTTGTCGAGACCCAGTACTTC. Translation gives CASSLVSFVETQYF.

There are a few counts of this clonotype. J is TRBJ2-1 and V is TRBV4-3; tentatively, D is TRBD2 (6 bases). Germline V gives CDR1 LGHNA, CDR2 YSLEER. The CDR3 totals 16 residues. Deletions cut 0 bases from V and 0 bases from J, with 9 bases between. The CDR3 sequence: CASSQDLRDSYNEQFF. DNA of the CDR3: TGCGCCAGCAGCCAAGATCTGCGGGACTCCTACAATGAGCAGTTCTTC.

This clonotype was recorded a few times. The chain uses TRBV9 and TRBJ2-3, with 7 positions matching TRBD2. CDR3 length: 13 amino acids. Germline V lookup: CDR1 SGDLS, CDR2 YYNGEE. Losses at the gene ends were 2 bases for V and 4 bases for J; bases not matched to a gene: 1. CDR3 residues: CASSVSGADTQYF. CDR3 DNA sequence: TGTGCCAGCAGCGTCAGCGGGGCAGATACGCAGTATTTT.

This sequence joins TRBV2 and TRBJ1-2, with no clear D. The V and J ends lost 10 bases and 4 bases respectively, with 13 bases between them. Germline CDR1 reads SNHLY; CDR2 reads FYNNEI. CDR3 size: 12 residues. CDR3 protein: CATRDTFYGYTF. DNA for the CDR3: TGTGCCACCCGAGACACCTTCTATGGCTACACCTTC.